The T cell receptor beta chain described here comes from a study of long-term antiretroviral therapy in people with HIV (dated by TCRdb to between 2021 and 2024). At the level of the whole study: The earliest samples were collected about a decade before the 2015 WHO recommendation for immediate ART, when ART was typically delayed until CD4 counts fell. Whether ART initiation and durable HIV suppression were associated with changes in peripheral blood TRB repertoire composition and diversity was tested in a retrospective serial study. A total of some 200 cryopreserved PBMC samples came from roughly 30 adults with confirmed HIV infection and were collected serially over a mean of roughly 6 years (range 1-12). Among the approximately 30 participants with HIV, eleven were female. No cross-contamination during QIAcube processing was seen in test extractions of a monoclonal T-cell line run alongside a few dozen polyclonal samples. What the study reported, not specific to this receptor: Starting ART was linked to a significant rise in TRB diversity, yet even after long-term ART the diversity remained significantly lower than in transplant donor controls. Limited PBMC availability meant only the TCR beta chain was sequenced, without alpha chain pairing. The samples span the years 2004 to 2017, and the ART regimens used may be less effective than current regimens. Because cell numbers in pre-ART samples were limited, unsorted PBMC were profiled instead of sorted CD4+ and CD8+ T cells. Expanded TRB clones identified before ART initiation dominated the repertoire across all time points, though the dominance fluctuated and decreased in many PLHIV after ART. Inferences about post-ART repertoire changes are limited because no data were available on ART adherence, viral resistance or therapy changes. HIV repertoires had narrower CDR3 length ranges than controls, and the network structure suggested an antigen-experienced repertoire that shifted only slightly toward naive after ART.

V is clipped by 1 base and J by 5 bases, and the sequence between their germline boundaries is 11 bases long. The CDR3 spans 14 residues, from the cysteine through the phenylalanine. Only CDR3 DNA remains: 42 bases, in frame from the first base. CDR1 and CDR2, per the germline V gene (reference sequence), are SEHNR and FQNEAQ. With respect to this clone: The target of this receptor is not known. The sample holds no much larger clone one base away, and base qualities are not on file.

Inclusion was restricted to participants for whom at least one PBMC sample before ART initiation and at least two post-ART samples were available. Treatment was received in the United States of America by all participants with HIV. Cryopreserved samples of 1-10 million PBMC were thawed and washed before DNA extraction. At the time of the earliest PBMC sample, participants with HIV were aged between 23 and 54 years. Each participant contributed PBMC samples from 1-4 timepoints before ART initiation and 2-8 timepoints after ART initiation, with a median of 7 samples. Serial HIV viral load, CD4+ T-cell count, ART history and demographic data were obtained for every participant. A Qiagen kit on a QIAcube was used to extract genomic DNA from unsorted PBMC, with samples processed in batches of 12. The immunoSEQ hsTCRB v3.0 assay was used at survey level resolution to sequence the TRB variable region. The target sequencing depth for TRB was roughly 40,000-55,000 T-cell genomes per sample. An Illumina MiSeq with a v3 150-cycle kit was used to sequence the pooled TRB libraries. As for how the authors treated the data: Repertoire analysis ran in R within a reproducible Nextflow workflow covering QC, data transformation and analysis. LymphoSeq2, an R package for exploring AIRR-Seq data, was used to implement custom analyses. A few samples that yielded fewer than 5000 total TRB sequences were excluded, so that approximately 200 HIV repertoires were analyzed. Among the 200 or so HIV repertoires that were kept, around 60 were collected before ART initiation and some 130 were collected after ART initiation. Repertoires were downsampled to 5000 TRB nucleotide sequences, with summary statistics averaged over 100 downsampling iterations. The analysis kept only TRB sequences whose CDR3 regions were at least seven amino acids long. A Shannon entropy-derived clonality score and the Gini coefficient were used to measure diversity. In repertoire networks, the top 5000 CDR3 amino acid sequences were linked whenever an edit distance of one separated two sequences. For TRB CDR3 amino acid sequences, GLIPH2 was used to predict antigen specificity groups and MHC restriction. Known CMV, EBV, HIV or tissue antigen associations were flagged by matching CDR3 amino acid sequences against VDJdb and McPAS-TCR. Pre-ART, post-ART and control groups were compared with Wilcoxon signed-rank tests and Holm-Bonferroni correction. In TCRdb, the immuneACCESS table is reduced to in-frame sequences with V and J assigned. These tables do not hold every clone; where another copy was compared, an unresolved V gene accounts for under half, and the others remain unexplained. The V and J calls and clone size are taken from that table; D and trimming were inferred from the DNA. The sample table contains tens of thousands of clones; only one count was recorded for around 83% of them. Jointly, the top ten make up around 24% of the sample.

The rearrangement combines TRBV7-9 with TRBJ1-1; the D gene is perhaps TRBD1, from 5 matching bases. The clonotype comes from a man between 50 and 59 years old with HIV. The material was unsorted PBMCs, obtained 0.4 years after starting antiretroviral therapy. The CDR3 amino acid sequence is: CASSLESGRTEAFF. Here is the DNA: TGTGCCAGCAGCTTAGAATCAGGGAGGACTGAAGCTTTCTTT.